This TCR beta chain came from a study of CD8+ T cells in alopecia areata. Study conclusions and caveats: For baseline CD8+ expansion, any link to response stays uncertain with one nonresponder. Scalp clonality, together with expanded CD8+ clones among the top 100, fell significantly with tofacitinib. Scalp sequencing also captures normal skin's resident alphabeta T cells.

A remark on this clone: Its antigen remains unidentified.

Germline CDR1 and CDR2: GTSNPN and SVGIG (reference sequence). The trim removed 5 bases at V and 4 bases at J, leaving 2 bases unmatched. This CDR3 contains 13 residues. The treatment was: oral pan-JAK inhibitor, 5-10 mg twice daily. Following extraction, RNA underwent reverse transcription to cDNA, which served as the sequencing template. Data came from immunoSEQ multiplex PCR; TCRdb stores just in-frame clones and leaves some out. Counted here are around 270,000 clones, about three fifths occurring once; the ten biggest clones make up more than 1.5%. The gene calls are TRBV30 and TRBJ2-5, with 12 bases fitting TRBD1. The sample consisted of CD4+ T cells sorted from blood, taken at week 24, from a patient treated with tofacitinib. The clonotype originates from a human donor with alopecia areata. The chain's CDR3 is CAWGTGGGETQYF. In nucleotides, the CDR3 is TGTGCCTGGGGGACAGGGGGCGGAGAGACCCAGTACTTC.